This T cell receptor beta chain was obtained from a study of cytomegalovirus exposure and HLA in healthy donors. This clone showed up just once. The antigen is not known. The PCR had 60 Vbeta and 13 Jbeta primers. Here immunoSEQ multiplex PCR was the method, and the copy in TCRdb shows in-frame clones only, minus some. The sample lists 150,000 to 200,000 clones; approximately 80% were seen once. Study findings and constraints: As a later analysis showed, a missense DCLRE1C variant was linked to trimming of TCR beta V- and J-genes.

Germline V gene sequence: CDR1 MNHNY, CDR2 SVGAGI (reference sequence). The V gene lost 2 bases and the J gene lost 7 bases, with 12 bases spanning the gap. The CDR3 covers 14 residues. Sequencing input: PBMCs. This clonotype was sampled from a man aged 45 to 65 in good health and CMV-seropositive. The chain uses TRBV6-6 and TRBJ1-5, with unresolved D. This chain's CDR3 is CASSYGGENQPQHF. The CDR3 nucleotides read TGTGCCAGCAGTTACGGTGGGGAGAACCAGCCCCAGCATTTT.